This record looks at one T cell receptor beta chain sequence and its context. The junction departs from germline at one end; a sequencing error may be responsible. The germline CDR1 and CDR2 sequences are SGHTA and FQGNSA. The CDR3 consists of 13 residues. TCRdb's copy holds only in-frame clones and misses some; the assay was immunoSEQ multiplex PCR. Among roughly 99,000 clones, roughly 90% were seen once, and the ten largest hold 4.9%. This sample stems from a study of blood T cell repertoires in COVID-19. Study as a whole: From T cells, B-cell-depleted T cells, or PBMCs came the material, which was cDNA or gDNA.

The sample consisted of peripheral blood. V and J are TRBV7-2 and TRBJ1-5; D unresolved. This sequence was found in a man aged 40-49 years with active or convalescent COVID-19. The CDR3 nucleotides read TGTGCCACCAGCCCGGGGTCGCCTCAGCCCCAGCATTTT. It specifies CATSPGSPQPQHF.